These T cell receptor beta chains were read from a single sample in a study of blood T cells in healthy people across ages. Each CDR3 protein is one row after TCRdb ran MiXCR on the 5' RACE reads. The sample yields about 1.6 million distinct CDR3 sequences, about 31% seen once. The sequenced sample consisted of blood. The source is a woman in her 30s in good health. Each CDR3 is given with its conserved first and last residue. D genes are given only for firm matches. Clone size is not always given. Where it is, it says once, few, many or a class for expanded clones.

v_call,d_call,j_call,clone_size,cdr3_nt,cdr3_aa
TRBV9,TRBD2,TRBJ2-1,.,TGTGCCAGCAGCGACAGCGGGACGCAGCAGTTCTTC,CASSDSGTQQFF
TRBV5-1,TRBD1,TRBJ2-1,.,TGCGCCAGCAGCTTGGACCAGGGGGCAGGATACAATGAGCAGTTCTTC,CASSLDQGAGYNEQFF
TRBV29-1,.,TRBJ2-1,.,TGCAGCGTTGCCGGAGCGAATGAGCAGTTCTTC,CSVAGANEQFF
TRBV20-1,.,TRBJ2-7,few,TGCAGTGCTAGAGAGCTAGGGGGGGTGTACGAGCAGTACTTC,CSARELGGVYEQYF
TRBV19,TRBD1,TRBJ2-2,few,TGTGCCAGTAGTGTCGACAGGGGAAGGCCCGGGGAGCTGTTTTTT,CASSVDRGRPGELFF
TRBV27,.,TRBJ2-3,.,TGTGCCAGCATCTCCAAAGGGCGGAGCACAGATACGCAGTATTTT,CASISKGRSTDTQYF
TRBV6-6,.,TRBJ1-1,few,TGTGCCAGCAGTTATCTAATGAACACTGAAGCTTTCTTT,CASSYLMNTEAFF
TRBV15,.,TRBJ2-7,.,TGTGCCACCAGCACGTCAGGACGTCCCTACGAGCAGTACTTC,CATSTSGRPYEQYF
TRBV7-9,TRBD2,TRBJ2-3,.,TGTGCCAGCAGCTTCCCTGGCGCGGGGGGGTTCACAGATACGCAGTATTTT,CASSFPGAGGFTDTQYF
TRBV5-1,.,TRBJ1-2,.,TGCGCCAGCGGCCCTAACGGGAACTATGGCTACACCTTC,CASGPNGNYGYTF
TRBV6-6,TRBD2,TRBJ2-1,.,TGTGCCAGCAGTTACCCTCCAATGGCGGGGGGGGCTCGCGAGCAGTTCTTC,CASSYPPMAGGAREQFF
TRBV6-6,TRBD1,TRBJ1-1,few,TGTGCCAGCAGTTACTCGAAGGGGACAGGGCCGGGGACTGAAGCTTTCTTT,CASSYSKGTGPGTEAFF
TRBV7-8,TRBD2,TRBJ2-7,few,TGTGCCAGCAGCTTAGCGCGACTAGCGGGTGGCGAGCAGTACTTC,CASSLARLAGGEQYF
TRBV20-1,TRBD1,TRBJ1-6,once,TGCAGTGCTAGAAGGGTGACAGGGGCAGATTCACCCCTCCACTTT,CSARRVTGADSPLHF
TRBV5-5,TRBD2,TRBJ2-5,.,TGTGCCAGCAGCTATGGACTAGCGGGAACCCCTGCGCTCCAAGAGACCCAGTACTTC,CASSYGLAGTPALQETQYF
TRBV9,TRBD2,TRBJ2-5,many,TGTGCCAGCAGCCCCGGACTAGCGGGGGGCGGGGAGACCCAGTACTTC,CASSPGLAGGGETQYF
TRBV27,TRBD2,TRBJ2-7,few,TGTGCCAGCAGAAGCGGGAGTAATTGGTACGAGCAGTACTTC,CASRSGSNWYEQYF
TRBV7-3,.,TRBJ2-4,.,TGTGCCAGCAGCTTCCCCCGAGATAAAAAAAACATTCAGTACTTC,CASSFPRDKKNIQYF
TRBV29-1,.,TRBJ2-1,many,TGCAGCGGGGGGAAGAGAGGCTCCTACAATGAGCAGTTCTTC,CSGGKRGSYNEQFF
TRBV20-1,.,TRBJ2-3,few,TGCAGTGCTAGTCCCGAGGGCCGAAAAATGGCAGATACGCAGTATTTT,CSASPEGRKMADTQYF
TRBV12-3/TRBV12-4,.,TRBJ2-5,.,TGTGCCAGCAGTATCGGGGCATCGTGGGAGACCCAGTACTTC,CASSIGASWETQYF
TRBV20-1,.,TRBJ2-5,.,TGCAGTGCGTTCCATTCCCAACCGGGAAAGGGGACCCAGTACTTC,CSAFHSQPGKGTQYF
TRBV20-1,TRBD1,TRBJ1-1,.,TGCAGTGCTCATTTGGGGACAGGGGGTCGGGTTGGTGAAGCTTTCTTT,CSAHLGTGGRVGEAFF
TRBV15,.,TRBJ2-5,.,TGTGCCACCAGCAGAGTAGAAGAGACCCAGTACTTC,CATSRVEETQYF
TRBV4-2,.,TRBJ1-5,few,TGTGCCAGCAGCCAAGGTATTCAGGGTGGAAATCAGCCCCAGCATTTT,CASSQGIQGGNQPQHF
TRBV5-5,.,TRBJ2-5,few,TGTGCCAGCAGCTTGGACCATTTCCAAGAGACCCAGTACTTC,CASSLDHFQETQYF
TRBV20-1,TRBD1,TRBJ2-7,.,TGCAGTGCCGCGGACAGGGGGCCGAGCTCGGACTACGAGCAGTACTTC,CSAADRGPSSDYEQYF
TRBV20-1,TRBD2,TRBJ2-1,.,TGCAGTGCAGATTTCGGGGGGGCTTACAATGAGCAGTTCTTC,CSADFGGAYNEQFF
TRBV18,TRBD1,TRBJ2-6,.,TGTGCCACCAGACTAATCGGACAGGGGAGCACCTCTGGGGCCAACGTCCTGACTTTC,CATRLIGQGSTSGANVLTF
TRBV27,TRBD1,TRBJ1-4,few,TGTGCCAGCAGTACCTACTCCGGGACAGGGCTTAATGAAAAACTGTTTTTT,CASSTYSGTGLNEKLFF
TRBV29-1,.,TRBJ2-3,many,TGCAGCGCCGGACAGAGCACAGATACGCAGTATTTT,CSAGQSTDTQYF
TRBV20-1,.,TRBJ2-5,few,TGCAGTGCTATAAAGCCGGGCCTCGGAAGTGAGACCCAGTACTTC,CSAIKPGLGSETQYF
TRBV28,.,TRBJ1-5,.,TGTGCCAGCAGTTATGGGTCTCAGCCCCAGCATTTT,CASSYGSQPQHF
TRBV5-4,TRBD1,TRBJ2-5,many,TGTGCCAGCAGCGGGACAGGGGTCCCTACCCAGTACTTC,CASSGTGVPTQYF
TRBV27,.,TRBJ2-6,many,TGTGCCAGCAGTAGGGGGGTCTCTGGGGCCAACGTCCTGACTTTC,CASSRGVSGANVLTF
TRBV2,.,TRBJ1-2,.,TGTGCCAGCAGTGCTTATTGGGCCAGGGGAGACTATGGCTACACCTTC,CASSAYWARGDYGYTF
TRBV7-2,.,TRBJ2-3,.,TGTGCCAGCAGCCTATTCAGGACAGAGCGAAGCACAGATACGCAGTATTTT,CASSLFRTERSTDTQYF
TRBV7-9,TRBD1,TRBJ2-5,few,TGTGCCAGCAGTTCCCGGACAGGACTCAGAGAGACCCAGTACTTC,CASSSRTGLRETQYF
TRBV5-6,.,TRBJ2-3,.,TGTGCCAGCAACTTGGATCAGCGGTTAGATACGCAGTATTTT,CASNLDQRLDTQYF
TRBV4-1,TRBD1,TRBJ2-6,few,TGCGCCAGCAGCCAAGGGACAGGTGCTGGGGCCAACGTCCTGACTTTC,CASSQGTGAGANVLTF
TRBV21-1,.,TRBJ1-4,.,TGTGCCAGCAGCTTGACGGAAAGCTGCTGTGAAAAACTGTTTTTT,CASSLTESCCEKLFF